One sample yielded the 14 T cell receptor beta chains listed below, sequenced in a study of blood T cell repertoires in COVID-19. Clones were read by immunoSEQ multiplex PCR, and TCRdb kept only the in-frame ones, dropping some. Altogether around 66,000 clones are present, about 87% being singletons, with the ten largest covering roughly 7%. Source material: peripheral blood. These receptors all stem from a man in his sixties with acute or convalescent COVID-19.

The chain is built from TRBV7-6 and TRBJ1-4; 8 nucleotides agree with TRBD1. Germline loops: CDR1 SGHVS, CDR2 FNYEAQ. This CDR3 has 16 amino acids. The trim removed 5 bases at V and 3 bases at J, leaving 8 bases unmatched. The CDR3 region has the DNA TGTGCCAGCAGCCAGCAGGGGGCTACGGCTAATGAAAAACTGTTTTTT. Protein sequence: CASSQQGATANEKLFF.

Details on this clone: One end of the junction is discordant with germline, which a read error may explain. The chain joins TRBV2 to TRBJ2-1; 8 nucleotides align to TRBD2. Looked up from germline, CDR1 is SNHLY and CDR2 is FYNNEI. CDR3 length equals 16 residues. In DNA, the CDR3 is TGTGCCAGCACTGAAGGTAGCGGGATCACCTACAATGAGCAGTTCTTC. Translating gives CASTEGSGITYNEQFF.

A single count supports this clone. The chain carries TRBV11-2 and TRBJ2-1; 9 bases are a match to TRBD1. The germline gives CDR1 SGHAT, CDR2 FQNNGV. After removal of 5 bases from V and 9 bases from J, the junction contained 11 bases not matched to a gene. The CDR3 is 15 residues long. The CDR3 nucleotides are TGTGCCAGCAGCCGATCCACAGGGGGCGAAGGTGAGCAGTTCTTC. It translates to CASSRSTGGEGEQFF.

CDR3: CASSFTSGGTDTQYF. CDR3 nucleotide sequence: TGTGCCAGCAGTTTTACTAGCGGGGGGACAGATACGCAGTATTTT. The V gene is TRBV27, the J gene TRBJ2-3; 12 positions match TRBD2. The V gene's germline CDR1 is MNHEY and CDR2 SMNVEV (reference sequence). With 3 bases clipped from V and 3 bases from J, the junction kept 1 base outside the gene matches. The CDR3 contains 15 residues.

This clone was found once. The rearrangement joins TRBV5-1 to TRBJ2-3, with 8 positions matching TRBD2. Trimming at V came to 1 base and at J to 1 base, leaving 5 bases not matched to a gene. Looked up from germline, CDR1 is SGHRS and CDR2 is YFSETQ. The CDR3 runs 16 residues. The CDR3 region has the DNA TGCGCCAGCAGCTTGTTTCCCGGGGGGGGCACAGATACGCAGTATTTT. This gives the protein CASSLFPGGGTDTQYF. The full variable domain, rest sourced from reference TRBV5-1 and TRBJ2-3, is KAGVTQTPRYLIKTRGQQVTLSCSPISGHRSVSWYQQTPGQGLQFLFEYFSETQRNKGNFPGRFSGRQFSNSRSEMNVSTLELGDSALYLCASSLFPGGGTDTQYFGPGTRLTVL.

The chain joins TRBV27 to TRBJ2-7; D gene uncertain. The CDR3 length is 14 residues. The germline V gene encodes CDR1 MNHEY and CDR2 SMNVEV (reference sequence). The V end was cut by 3 bases, the J end by 0 bases, with 9 bases between. The CDR3 is CASSFVADSYEQYF. CDR3 sequence (DNA): TGTGCCAGCAGTTTCGTGGCGGACTCCTACGAGCAGTACTTC.

With respect to this clone: The junction departs from germline at one end; a sequencing error may be responsible. The chain recombines TRBV7-7 with TRBJ2-7; weak D call: TRBD2 (5 bases). CDR3 length: 17 amino acids. The germline V gene has CDR1 SSHAT and CDR2 FNYEAQ (reference sequence). The CDR3 here is CASSPISGSGAPYEQYF. In nucleotides, the CDR3 is TGTGCTAGCAGCCCCATCTCGGGGAGCGGAGCACCCTACGAGCAGTACTTC.

This clone was seen more than once but under ten times. The gene calls are TRBV3-1 (or the pseudogene TRBV3-2) and TRBJ1-2; 12 positions match TRBD1. J was trimmed by 4 bases and V by 4 bases; bases with no gene match: 4. Per the germline V gene, CDR1 is LGHDT and CDR2 is YNNKEL (reference sequence). The CDR3 contains 15 residues. CDR3 sequence reads: CASSPGTGGSYGYTF. The CDR3 DNA is TGTGCCAGCAGCCCGGGGACAGGGGGCAGCTATGGCTACACCTTC.

The chain employs TRBV5-1 and TRBJ2-3, with 10 bases matching TRBD1. The J segment lost 2 bases and the V segment lost 7 bases, leaving 4 bases of the junction unmatched. This CDR3 spans 14 amino acids. The germline V gene encodes CDR1 SGHRS and CDR2 YFSETQ. In DNA form, the CDR3 reads TGCGCCAGCCAGGGACAGGGGCTCACAGATACGCAGTATTTT. As protein: CASQGQGLTDTQYF.

In this sample, this clone turned up a few times. The rearrangement links TRBV5-4 to TRBJ2-1; TRBD2 might be the D (7 bases). CDR3 length equals 17 residues. Between the trimmed V and J ends, which lost 4 bases and 2 bases, there was a span of 19 bases. Germline loops: CDR1 SGHNT, CDR2 YYREEE (reference sequence). CDR3 amino acids: CASSPPGGGTTYNEQFF. CDR3 DNA: TGTGCCAGCAGCCCTCCGGGGGGCGGGACGACCTACAATGAGCAGTTCTTC.

This chain connects TRBV3-1 (or the pseudogene TRBV3-2) to TRBJ2-3; 8 bases match TRBD1. The CDR3 spans 15 residues. J gave up 1 base and V 3 bases, and 3 bases lay outside the gene matches. CDR1 and CDR2 from the germline V gene are LGHDT and YNNKEL (reference sequence). For the CDR3, the DNA is TGTGCCAGCAGCCACAGGGGGCTGGGCACAGATACGCAGTATTTT. It codes for CASSHRGLGTDTQYF.

This clone was recorded a few times. The J gene is TRBJ2-2, the V gene TRBV9; tentative D call: TRBD2 (5 bases). The germline V and J ends were trimmed by 3 bases and 6 bases, with 12 bases remaining between them. Per germline, CDR1 SGDLS and CDR2 YYNGEE. The CDR3 consists of 14 residues. The CDR3 nucleotides are TGTGCCAGCAGCGAGGAATCCGGGGCCGGGGAGCTGTTTTTT. Its translation: CASSEESGAGELFF.

Only one count was recorded for this clone. The genes are TRBV4-2 and TRBJ1-2; no definite D call. The V gene's germline CDR1 is LGHNA and CDR2 YNFKEQ. Trimming removed 6 bases at V and 8 bases at J, with 22 bases between. This CDR3 is built from 15 residues. The CDR3 DNA is TGTGCCAGCAGGTCCTCAGGCGGGTCCAGTGGGGGCTACACCTTC. Translating gives CASRSSGGSSGGYTF.

DNA for the CDR3: TGTGCCAGCAGCTCTTCAGAGAACACTGAAGCTTTCTTT. It specifies CASSSSENTEAFF. The V gene is TRBV11-2, the J gene TRBJ1-1; unclear D gene. V was pared by 4 bases and J by 1 base, with 7 bases between. The length of the CDR3 is 13 residues. The V gene's germline CDR1 is SGHAT and CDR2 FQNNGV.